This passage covers 30 T cell receptor beta chains from one sample sequenced in a study of PD-1 and CTLA-4 blockade in melanoma. Only in-frame clones appear in the TCRdb table, and some are missing; sequencing was by immunoSEQ multiplex PCR. The top ten clones hold approximately 14% of a sample with about 15,000 clones, around three quarters of them seen once. This sample comprised CD8+ T cells from peripheral blood, obtained from a patient given anti-PD-1 treatment. Every receptor here comes from a human donor with melanoma.

This clone was found a few times. CDR3 protein: CASIRQPDFTDTQYF. The CDR3, as DNA: TGTGCCAGCATACGGCAGCCGGATTTCACAGATACGCAGTATTTT. This rearrangement joins TRBV6-5 to TRBJ2-3; no clear D. The CDR3 totals 15 residues. In germline, CDR1 is MNHEY, CDR2 SVGAGI. Trimming pared 7 bases from V and 2 bases from J, leaving 16 bases between.

The chain has TRBV30 and TRBJ1-1, with TRBD1 matching over 8 bases. Germline CDR1 is GTSNPN and CDR2 is SVGIG (reference sequence). V gave up 2 bases and J gave up 6 bases; unmatched junction bases: 8. The CDR3 is 14 residues long. CDR3 nucleotides: TGTGCCTGGAGTCTGGGACAGGTGGTCGCTGAAGCTTTCTTT. Residues: CAWSLGQVVAEAFF.

The CDR3 DNA follows: TGTGCCAGCAGCTCCTCCCCCGACAGGGCAAGGGTCTATGGCTACACCTTC. Translating it yields CASSSSPDRARVYGYTF. The chain employs TRBV7-2 and TRBJ1-2; 7 bases are a match to TRBD1. Germline V lookup: CDR1 SGHTA, CDR2 FQGNSA. The CDR3 contains 17 residues. V lost 4 bases to trimming and J lost 4 bases; unmatched junction nucleotides: 15.

The rearrangement uses TRBV2 and TRBJ1-2; the D gene is possibly TRBD1 (6 bases). From germline, CDR1 is SNHLY and CDR2 FYNNEI. The CDR3 loop spans 14 amino acids. V lost 4 bases and J 4 bases, leaving 13 bases between the germline ends. CDR3 in DNA: TGTGCCAGCAGTGCCGGGGACACATTCTATGGCTACACCTTC. It is translated as CASSAGDTFYGYTF.

The chain carries TRBV11-2 and TRBJ2-1, with 9 positions matching TRBD1. The CDR3 has 13 residues. Germline CDR1 is SGHAT and CDR2 is FQNNGV. V lost 4 bases, J lost 7 bases, and 2 bases stayed unmatched. CDR3 sequence (DNA): TGTGCCAGCAGCTCGGGACAGGGAAATGAGCAGTTCTTC. This sequence encodes CASSSGQGNEQFF.

V gene TRBV6-5 combines with J gene TRBJ2-1, with 8 bases matching TRBD1. CDR3 size: 16 residues. V lost 0 bases to trimming and J lost 7 bases; unmatched junction nucleotides: 8. Looked up from germline, CDR1 is MNHEY and CDR2 is SVGAGI. CDR3 nucleotide sequence: TGTGCCAGCAGTTACTCCGGGACAGGCGACGCGAATGAGCAGTTCTTC. This translates into CASSYSGTGDANEQFF.

This chain joins TRBV13 and TRBJ2-7, with D perhaps TRBD2 (6 bases). Germline CDR1 is PRHDT and CDR2 is FYEKMQ (reference sequence). The CDR3 spans 15 residues. Trimming stripped 5 bases from V and 0 bases from J, with 14 bases between. The DNA for the CDR3 is TGTGCCAGCAGCGATAGCGGCTCGAGCTCCTACGAGCAGTACTTC. Protein product: CASSDSGSSSYEQYF.

This clone was observed once. The V and J genes are TRBV7-8 and TRBJ1-2, with TRBD1 matching 7 bases. CDR3 length equals 14 residues. Germline V gene data show CDR1 as SGHVS and CDR2 as FQNEAQ. V gave up 5 bases and J gave up 2 bases; unmatched junction bases: 5. The CDR3 nucleotides are TGTGCCAGCAGCGCACAGACAGGGAACTATGGCTACACCTTC. This translates into CASSAQTGNYGYTF.

V is TRBV27 and J is TRBJ1-1, with TRBD1 as a possible D gene (5 bases). V lost 2 bases and J 1 base, leaving 11 bases between the germline ends. Germline V lookup: CDR1 MNHEY, CDR2 SMNVEV (reference sequence). The CDR3 covers 15 residues. The CDR3 here is CASSLRAGWNTEAFF. CDR3 in DNA: TGTGCCAGCAGTTTACGCGCAGGGTGGAACACTGAAGCTTTCTTT.

The chain links TRBV10-3 to TRBJ1-2; D is uncertain. The V gene's germline CDR1 is ENHRY and CDR2 SYGVKD. This CDR3 is built from 15 residues. Trimming stripped 4 bases from V and 5 bases from J, with 17 bases between. The DNA of the CDR3 is TGTGCCATCAGTGGCCCCGAGGAGCTGTTTTATGGCTACACCTTC. Protein product: CAISGPEELFYGYTF.

This chain connects TRBV4-1 to TRBJ2-7; D might be TRBD2 (6 bases). This CDR3 region has 15 residues. Trimming removed 6 bases from V and 0 bases from J, with 15 bases in between. From germline, CDR1 is MGHRA and CDR2 YSYEKL. CDR3 sequence: CASRHRDSSSYEQYF. Here the CDR3 DNA reads TGCGCCAGCAGGCACCGGGACTCCTCCTCCTACGAGCAGTACTTC.

The V call is TRBV4-1, the J call TRBJ2-7; a weak D match, TRBD1 (6 bases). Trimming shortened V by 0 bases and J by 2 bases, and 8 bases separated the two germline ends. This CDR3 contains 14 residues. The germline V gene encodes CDR1 MGHRA and CDR2 YSYEKL. The CDR3 loop is CASSQDGGPYEQYF. The CDR3, as DNA: TGCGCCAGCAGCCAAGATGGGGGCCCCTACGAGCAGTACTTC.

This rearrangement joins TRBV19 to TRBJ2-2, with 7 bases matching TRBD2. Trimming at V came to 5 bases and at J to 6 bases, leaving 3 bases not matched to a gene. The CDR3 has 13 amino acids. Germline V gene sequence: CDR1 LNHDA, CDR2 SQIVND (reference sequence). CDR3 amino acids: CASSPGLAGELFF. The CDR3 DNA is TGTGCCAGTAGTCCAGGACTAGCCGGGGAGCTGTTTTTT.

This clone was counted only a few times. V and J are TRBV4-2 and TRBJ1-1; D gene ambiguous. The V gene lost 8 bases and the J gene lost 5 bases, with 12 bases spanning the gap. From germline, CDR1 is LGHNA and CDR2 YNFKEQ. CDR3 length equals 12 residues. CDR3: CASQSTRTEAFF. CDR3 DNA sequence: TGTGCCAGCCAATCGACTAGAACTGAAGCTTTCTTT.

The genes are TRBV12-3 or TRBV12-4 and TRBJ2-7, with D perhaps TRBD2 (5 bases). The CDR3 has 13 residues. V lost 5 bases, J lost 7 bases, and 15 bases lay in between. CDR3 sequence reads: CASSSGWEREQYF. CDR3 DNA: TGTGCCAGCAGTAGTGGGTGGGAGCGGGAGCAGTACTTC.

The CDR3 sequence: CAINRQGPTDTQYF. CDR3 DNA sequence: TGTGCCATAAATCGACAGGGCCCGACAGATACGCAGTATTTT. The gene calls are TRBV2 and TRBJ2-3; 7 nucleotides match TRBD1. V gave up 10 bases and J gave up 3 bases; unmatched junction bases: 10. CDR3 length: 14 amino acids. Germline V gene sequence: CDR1 SNHLY, CDR2 FYNNEI.

The CDR3 DNA sequence: TGTGCCACCAGTGAAGGGACAGCGAACACTGAAGCTTTCTTT. Encoded protein: CATSEGTANTEAFF. V and J are TRBV24-1 and TRBJ1-1; 7 bases map to TRBD1. In germline, CDR1 is KGHDR, CDR2 SFDVKD. The CDR3 consists of 14 residues. The junction had 2 bases not matched to a gene; V was cut back by 4 bases and J by 1 base.

V usage is TRBV11-3 and J usage is TRBJ2-3; 7 bases are a match to TRBD2. The CDR3 is 16 amino acids. Germline V CDR1 and CDR2: SGHNT, YENEEA. Unmatched junction bases numbered 10, after V lost 5 bases and J lost 2 bases. CDR3 in DNA: TGTGCCAGCAGCCCCCCGCGGAGCGGGGACACAGATACGCAGTATTTT. It specifies CASSPPRSGDTDTQYF.

The CDR3 DNA reads TGTGCCACCAGTGATTTCGATTCCGGGACAAGGAGCCCCAATGAGCAGTTCTTC. This gives the protein CATSDFDSGTRSPNEQFF. J is TRBJ2-1 and V is TRBV24-1, with a tentative D call TRBD1 (6 bases). V was pared by 1 base and J by 6 bases, with 21 bases between. This CDR3 is 18 amino acids long. Germline CDR1 and CDR2: KGHDR and SFDVKD.

The V gene is TRBV7-2, the J gene TRBJ2-5; 10 bases line up with TRBD1. Trimming took 4 bases from V and 7 from J; bases not matched to a gene: 9. The germline V gene encodes CDR1 SGHTA and CDR2 FQGNSA. The CDR3 runs 15 residues. The chain's CDR3 is CASSSMSGTGATQYF. The CDR3 coding sequence is TGTGCCAGCAGCTCAATGTCCGGGACAGGGGCGACCCAGTACTTC.

The V call is TRBV12-3 or TRBV12-4, the J call TRBJ1-5; weak D call: TRBD1 (6 bases). The CDR3 totals 13 residues. The V gene lost 6 bases and the J gene lost 4 bases, with 10 bases spanning the gap. The CDR3: CASSLGQNQPQHF. The CDR3 DNA follows: TGTGCCAGCAGCCTAGGACAGAATCAGCCCCAGCATTTT.

This sequence joins TRBV4-1 and TRBJ2-1; 7 bases map to TRBD2. Germline V gene data show CDR1 as MGHRA and CDR2 as YSYEKL. J lost 3 bases, V lost 0 bases, and 2 bases had no gene match. The CDR3 contains 15 residues. The CDR3 sequence: CASSQEGGGYNEQFF. CDR3 DNA: TGCGCCAGCAGCCAAGAGGGCGGGGGCTACAATGAGCAGTTCTTC.

By frequency in the sample, this clone is medium-sized (0.01 to 0.1%). The J gene is TRBJ1-1, the V gene TRBV5-6; 8 bases agree with TRBD1. J lost 4 bases, V lost 4 bases, and 15 bases had no gene match. CDR1 is SGHDT and CDR2 is YYEEEE in the germline V gene. CDR3 length: 17 amino acids. CDR3 nucleotide sequence: TGTGCCAGCAGCCGCCGGACAGGGCTGGAAGTGGGCACTGAAGCTTTCTTT. Its protein is CASSRRTGLEVGTEAFF.

The chain carries TRBV5-1 and TRBJ2-7; 8 nucleotides match TRBD1. Trimming took 4 bases from V and 6 from J; bases not matched to a gene: 15. The CDR3 consists of 16 residues. Germline values: CDR1 SGHRS, CDR2 YFSETQ. CDR3 nucleotides: TGCGCCAGCAGCCCTTTAGCCGGGACAGGATTATCCGAGCAGTACTTC. It translates to CASSPLAGTGLSEQYF. The whole variable domain, remainder taken from reference TRBV5-1 and TRBJ2-7, is KAGVTQTPRYLIKTRGQQVTLSCSPISGHRSVSWYQQTPGQGLQFLFEYFSETQRNKGNFPGRFSGRQFSNSRSEMNVSTLELGDSALYLCASSPLAGTGLSEQYFGPGTRLTVT.

This clone came up a few times. The rearrangement links TRBV7-9 to TRBJ2-7; D is undetermined. Trimming left V 5 bases short and J 2 bases short, with 10 bases between. The CDR3 consists of 13 residues. Germline lookup yields CDR1 SEHNR and CDR2 FQNEAQ (reference sequence). CDR3 loop: CASSPVSTYEQYF. The CDR3, as DNA: TGTGCCAGCAGCCCCGTGTCTACCTACGAGCAGTACTTC.

This clone was detected a few times. V usage is TRBV4-1 and J usage is TRBJ2-3; D is undetermined. This CDR3 contains 15 residues. Deletions cut 0 bases from V and 6 bases from J, with 13 bases between. Germline V gene lookup returns CDR1 MGHRA and CDR2 YSYEKL. CDR3 region: CASSQDVGLFDTQYF. As DNA, the CDR3 is TGCGCCAGCAGCCAAGATGTGGGCCTTTTTGATACGCAGTATTTT.

This clone was detected only a few times. The junction shows a germline mismatch at one end, possibly a read error. The genes are TRBV12-3 or TRBV12-4 and TRBJ2-3; a possible D gene is TRBD2 (6 bases). CDR3 length equals 12 residues. DNA for the CDR3: TGTGCCAGCAGTCCCTCGGGACTGATGGCCCATTTT. Translated, it gives CASSPSGLMAHF.

The chain is built from TRBV12-3 or TRBV12-4 and TRBJ2-7; D ambiguous. The CDR3 runs to 13 residues. The ends were cut back, 4 bases at V and 1 base at J, with 8 bases in the middle. CDR3: CASSSDESYEQYF. The CDR3 DNA sequence: TGTGCCAGCAGTTCGGACGAATCCTACGAGCAGTACTTC.

This clone turned up a few times. CDR3 in amino acids: CASSQDQYGTDYNSPLHF. The CDR3 nucleotides are TGTGCCAGCAGCCAAGATCAATATGGAACAGATTATAATTCACCCCTCCACTTT. This chain uses TRBV4-2 with TRBJ1-6, with D uncertain. CDR1 and CDR2 (germline): LGHNA, YNFKEQ. The CDR3 length is 18 residues. V lost 0 bases, J lost 4 bases, and 16 bases lay in between.

The chain is built from TRBV29-1 and TRBJ2-7, with 11 bases matching TRBD2. The length of the CDR3 is 14 residues. The germline V gene has CDR1 SQVTM and CDR2 ANQGSEA. Unmatched junction bases numbered 5, after V lost 6 bases and J lost 1 base. The chain's CDR3 is CSVYLAGGSYEQYF. The CDR3, as DNA: TGCAGCGTCTACCTAGCGGGAGGTTCCTACGAGCAGTACTTC.